A selection of T cell receptor beta chains follows, all from one sample in a study of CXCR3-negative and CXCR3-positive naive CD8 T cells. After re-calling the 5' RACE reads, TCRdb lists one entry per CDR3 protein, DNA absent. Its clone listing holds roughly 24,000 distinct CDR3 sequences. Material: naive CXCR3- CD8+ T cells from blood. Receptors were obtained from a human donor in good health. Some clones in this sample may be carry-over from other donors' samples. The CDR3 runs from the conserved cysteine through the conserved F or W. The size of a clone is reported for some rows only, either as once, few or many, or as a class for expanded clones.

j_call	clone_size	v_call	cdr3_aa
TRBJ2-7	.	TRBV19	CASSMAGQGAYEQYF
TRBJ2-3	.	TRBV4-1	CASSQGGAVTDTQYF
TRBJ2-7	.	TRBV29-1	CSVLTGAGYEQYF
TRBJ1-2	.	TRBV9	CASMGSQGFYGYTF
TRBJ2-2	.	TRBV29-1	CSAARGSTGELFF
TRBJ1-6	.	TRBV2	CASKEDWDRGDSPLHF
TRBJ1-2	.	TRBV20-1	CSARVEGPYYGYTF
TRBJ2-3	.	TRBV20-1	CSAQELFTDTQYF
TRBJ2-7	.	TRBV28	CASSLTAYYEQYF
TRBJ1-1	.	TRBV10-3	CAISESEGYTEAFF
TRBJ2-7	.	TRBV5-1	CASSLSPGNQREQYF
TRBJ2-1	.	TRBV29-1	CSVQGIHNEQFF
TRBJ1-2	medium-sized	TRBV11-2	CASSWALGSLIF
TRBJ2-1	.	TRBV11-1	CASSYRTGLALHEQFF
TRBJ1-1	.	TRBV3-1	CASSQANDRSWHTEAFF
TRBJ2-1	.	TRBV9	CASSVQSGLAAINEQFF
TRBJ2-3	.	TRBV19	CASSILGRSETDTQYF
TRBJ2-7	.	TRBV12-5	CASAWESEQYF
TRBJ2-3	medium-sized	TRBV12-3/TRBV12-4	CASSTTGQGNTQYF
TRBJ2-7	.	TRBV7-9	CASSLVRENAEQYF
TRBJ2-5	.	TRBV29-1	CSVVFGSRETQYF
TRBJ2-7	.	TRBV29-1	CSPSRDRGEYEQYF
TRBJ2-1	.	TRBV7-9	CASNSLGSHNEQFF
TRBJ2-3	.	TRBV6-2/TRBV6-3	CASSQGSSGATDTQYF
TRBJ2-7	.	TRBV28	CASRSRAGGSHEQYF
TRBJ2-2	.	TRBV29-1	CSVDGLDLPGNTGELFF
TRBJ2-3	.	TRBV6-5	CASSYFPRQGPDTQYF
TRBJ2-7	.	TRBV5-1	CASSLDRVEQYF
TRBJ1-5	.	TRBV19	CASSIVGGSDQPQHF
TRBJ2-7	.	TRBV29-1	CSVGTGTGGYEQYF
TRBJ2-1	.	TRBV4-3	CASSHVDSGNEQFF
TRBJ2-2	.	TRBV7-9	CAYSPAGELFF
TRBJ2-3	.	TRBV28	CASSLGYTDTQYF
TRBJ1-2	medium-sized	TRBV7-9	CASADGIGRGYTF
TRBJ2-7	.	TRBV29-1	CSGTFLYEQYF
TRBJ1-5	.	TRBV7-2	CASSGTLTGGNQPQHF
TRBJ2-7	.	TRBV27	CASSPWGGEQYF
TRBJ2-7	.	TRBV29-1	CSVEGEKDYEQYF
TRBJ2-3	.	TRBV29-1	CSVDLPTASGSTDTQYF
TRBJ2-1	.	TRBV29-1	CSVAGSSYNEQFF
TRBJ1-1	.	TRBV7-8	CASSLGFLNTEAFF
TRBJ2-3	.	TRBV28	CASRTIPGDGTDTQYF